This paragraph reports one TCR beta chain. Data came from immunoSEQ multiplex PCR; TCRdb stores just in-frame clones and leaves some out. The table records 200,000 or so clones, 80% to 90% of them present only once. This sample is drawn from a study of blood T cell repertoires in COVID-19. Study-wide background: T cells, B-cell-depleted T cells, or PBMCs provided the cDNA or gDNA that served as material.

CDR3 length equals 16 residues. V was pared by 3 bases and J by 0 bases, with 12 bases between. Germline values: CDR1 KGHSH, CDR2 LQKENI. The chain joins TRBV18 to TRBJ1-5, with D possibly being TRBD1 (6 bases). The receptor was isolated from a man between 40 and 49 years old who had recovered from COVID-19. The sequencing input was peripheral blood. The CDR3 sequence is CASSPSTGNSNQPQHF. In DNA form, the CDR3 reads TGTGCCAGCTCACCTAGTACAGGGAATAGCAATCAGCCCCAGCATTTT.